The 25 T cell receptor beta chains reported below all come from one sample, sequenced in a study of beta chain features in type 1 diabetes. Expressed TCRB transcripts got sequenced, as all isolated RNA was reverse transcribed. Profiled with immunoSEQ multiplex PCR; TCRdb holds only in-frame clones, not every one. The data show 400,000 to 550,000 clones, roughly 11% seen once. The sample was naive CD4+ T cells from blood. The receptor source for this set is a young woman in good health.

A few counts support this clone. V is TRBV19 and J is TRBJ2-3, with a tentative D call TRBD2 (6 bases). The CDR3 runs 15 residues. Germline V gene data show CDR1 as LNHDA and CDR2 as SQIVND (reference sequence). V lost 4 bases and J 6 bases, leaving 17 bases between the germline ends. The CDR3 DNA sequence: TGTGCCAGTAGTAACCCCGGCGGGGCGGCGGATACGCAGTATTTT. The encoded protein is CASSNPGGAADTQYF.

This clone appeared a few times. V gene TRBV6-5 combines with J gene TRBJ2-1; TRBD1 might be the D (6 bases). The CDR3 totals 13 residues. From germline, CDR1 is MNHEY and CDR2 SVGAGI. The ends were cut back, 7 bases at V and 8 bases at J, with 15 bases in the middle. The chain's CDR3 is CASTPGVGDEQFF. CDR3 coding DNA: TGTGCCAGCACCCCAGGGGTAGGCGATGAGCAGTTCTTC.

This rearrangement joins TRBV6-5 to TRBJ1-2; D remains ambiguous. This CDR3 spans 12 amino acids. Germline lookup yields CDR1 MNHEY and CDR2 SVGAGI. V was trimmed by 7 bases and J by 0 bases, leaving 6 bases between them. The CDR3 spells CASISANYGYTF. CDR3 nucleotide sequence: TGTGCCAGCATATCCGCTAACTATGGCTACACCTTC.

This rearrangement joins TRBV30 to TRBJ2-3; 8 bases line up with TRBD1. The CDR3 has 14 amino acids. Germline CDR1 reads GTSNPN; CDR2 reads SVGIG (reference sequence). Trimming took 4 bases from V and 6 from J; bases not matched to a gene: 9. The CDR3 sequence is CAWTRGPSVDTQYF. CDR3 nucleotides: TGTGCCTGGACCAGGGGGCCATCTGTCGATACGCAGTATTTT. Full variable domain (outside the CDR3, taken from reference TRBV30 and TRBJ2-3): SQTIHQWPATLVQPVGSPLSLECTVEGTSNPNLYWYRQAAGRGLQLLFYSVGIGQISSEVPQNLSASRPQDRQFILSSKKLLLSDSGFYLCAWTRGPSVDTQYFGPGTRLTVL.

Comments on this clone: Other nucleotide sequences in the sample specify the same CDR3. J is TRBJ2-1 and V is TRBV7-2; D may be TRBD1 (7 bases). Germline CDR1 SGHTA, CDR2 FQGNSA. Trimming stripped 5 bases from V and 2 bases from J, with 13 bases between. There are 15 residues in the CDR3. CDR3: CASSPQGGPYNEQFF. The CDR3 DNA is TGTGCCAGCAGCCCCCAGGGGGGCCCCTACAATGAGCAGTTCTTC.

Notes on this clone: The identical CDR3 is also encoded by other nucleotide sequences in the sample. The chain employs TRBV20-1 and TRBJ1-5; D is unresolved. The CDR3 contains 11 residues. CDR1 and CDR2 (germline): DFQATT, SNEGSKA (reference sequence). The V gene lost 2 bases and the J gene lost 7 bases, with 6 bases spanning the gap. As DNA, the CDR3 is TGCAGTGCTAGATCGGGGCAGCCCCAGCATTTT. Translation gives CSARSGQPQHF.

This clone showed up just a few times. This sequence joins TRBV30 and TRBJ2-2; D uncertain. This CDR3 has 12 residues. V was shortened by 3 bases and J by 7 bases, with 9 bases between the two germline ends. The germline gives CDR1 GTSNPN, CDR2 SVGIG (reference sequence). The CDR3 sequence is CAWRSSGGELFF. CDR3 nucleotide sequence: TGTGCCTGGAGGTCCAGTGGCGGGGAGCTGTTTTTT.

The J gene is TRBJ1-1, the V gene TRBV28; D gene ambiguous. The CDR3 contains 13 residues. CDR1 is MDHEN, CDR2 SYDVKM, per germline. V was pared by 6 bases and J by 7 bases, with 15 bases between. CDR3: CASSLGRRLEAFF. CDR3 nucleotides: TGTGCCAGCAGCCTAGGGCGACGCCTTGAAGCTTTCTTT.

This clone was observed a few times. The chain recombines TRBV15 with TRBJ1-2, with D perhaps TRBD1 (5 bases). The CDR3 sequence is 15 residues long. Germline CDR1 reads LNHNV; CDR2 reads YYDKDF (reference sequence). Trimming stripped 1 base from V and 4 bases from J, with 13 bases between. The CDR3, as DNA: TGTGCCACCAGCAGAGTTAGGGCAGGGACCTATGGCTACACCTTC. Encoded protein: CATSRVRAGTYGYTF.

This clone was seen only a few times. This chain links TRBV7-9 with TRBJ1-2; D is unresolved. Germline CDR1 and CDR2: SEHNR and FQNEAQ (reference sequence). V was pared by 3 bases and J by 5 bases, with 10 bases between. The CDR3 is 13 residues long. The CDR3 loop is CASSLGSVYGYTF. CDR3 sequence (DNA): TGTGCCAGCAGCTTGGGGAGCGTTTATGGCTACACCTTC.

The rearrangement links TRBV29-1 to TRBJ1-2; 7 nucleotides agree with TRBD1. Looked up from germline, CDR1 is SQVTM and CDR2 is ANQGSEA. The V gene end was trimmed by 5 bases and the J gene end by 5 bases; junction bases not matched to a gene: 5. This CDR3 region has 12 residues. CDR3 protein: CSVRDSLYGYTF. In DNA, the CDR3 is TGCAGCGTTCGGGACAGCCTTTATGGCTACACCTTC.

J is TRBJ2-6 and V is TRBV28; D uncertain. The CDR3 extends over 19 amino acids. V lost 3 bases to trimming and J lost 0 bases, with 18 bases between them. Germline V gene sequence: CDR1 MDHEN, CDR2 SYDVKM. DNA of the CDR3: TGTGCCAGCAGTTTCACGTCCGCGAAGTCGGGCTCTGGGGCCAACGTCCTGACTTTC. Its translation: CASSFTSAKSGSGANVLTF.

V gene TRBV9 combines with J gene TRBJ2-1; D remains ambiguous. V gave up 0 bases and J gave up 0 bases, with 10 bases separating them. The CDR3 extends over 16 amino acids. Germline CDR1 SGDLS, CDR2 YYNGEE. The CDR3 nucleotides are TGTGCCAGCAGCGTAGCTCTCCGAAGCTCCTACAATGAGCAGTTCTTC. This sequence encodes CASSVALRSSYNEQFF.

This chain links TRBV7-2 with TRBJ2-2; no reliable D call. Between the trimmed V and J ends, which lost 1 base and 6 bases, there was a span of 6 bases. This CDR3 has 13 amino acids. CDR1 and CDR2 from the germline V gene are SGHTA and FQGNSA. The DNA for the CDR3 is TGTGCCAGCAGCTTAGTAGTTCCCGGGGAGCTGTTTTTT. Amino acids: CASSLVVPGELFF.

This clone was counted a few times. In DNA form, the CDR3 reads TGTGCCAGCAGCCGCACAGGGTCCAATGAGCAGTTCTTC. Its protein is CASSRTGSNEQFF. The chain recombines TRBV7-6 with TRBJ2-1, with a weak D call TRBD1 (6 bases). The CDR3 runs 13 residues. Germline V lookup: CDR1 SGHVS, CDR2 FNYEAQ. V was pared by 5 bases and J by 6 bases, with 11 bases between.

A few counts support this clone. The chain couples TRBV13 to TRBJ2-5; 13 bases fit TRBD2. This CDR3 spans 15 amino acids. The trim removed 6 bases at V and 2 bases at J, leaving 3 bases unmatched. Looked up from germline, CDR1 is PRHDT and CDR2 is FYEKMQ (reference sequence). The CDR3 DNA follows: TGTGCCAGCAGAACGACTAGCGGGAGGCAAGAGACCCAGTACTTC. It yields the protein CASRTTSGRQETQYF.

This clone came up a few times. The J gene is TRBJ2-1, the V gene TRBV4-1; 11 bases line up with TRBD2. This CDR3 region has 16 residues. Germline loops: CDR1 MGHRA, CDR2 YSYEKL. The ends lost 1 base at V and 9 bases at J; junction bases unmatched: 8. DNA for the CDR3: TGCGCCAGCAGCCAAGTCGTAGCGGGAGGGCCGCGTGAGCAGTTCTTC. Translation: CASSQVVAGGPREQFF.

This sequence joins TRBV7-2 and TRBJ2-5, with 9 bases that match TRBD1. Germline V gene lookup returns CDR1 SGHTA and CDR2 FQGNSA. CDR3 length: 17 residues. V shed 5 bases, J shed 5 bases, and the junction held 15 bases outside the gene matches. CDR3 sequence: CASSPVPGQGDIETQYF. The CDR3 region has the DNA TGTGCCAGCAGCCCGGTACCGGGACAGGGTGATATCGAGACCCAGTACTTC.

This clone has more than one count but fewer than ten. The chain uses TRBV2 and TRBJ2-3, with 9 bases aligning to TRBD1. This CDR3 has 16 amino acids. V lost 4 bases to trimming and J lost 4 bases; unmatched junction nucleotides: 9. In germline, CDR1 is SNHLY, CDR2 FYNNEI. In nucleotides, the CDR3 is TGTGCCAGCAGTGCCGGGACAGGGTATTGGCCAGATACGCAGTATTTT. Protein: CASSAGTGYWPDTQYF.

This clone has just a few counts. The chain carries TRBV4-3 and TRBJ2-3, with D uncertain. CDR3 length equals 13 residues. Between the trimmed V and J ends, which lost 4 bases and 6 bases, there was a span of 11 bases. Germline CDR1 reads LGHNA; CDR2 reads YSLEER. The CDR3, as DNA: TGCGCCAGCAGCCCGACCGTGGCCGATACGCAGTATTTT. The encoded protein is CASSPTVADTQYF.

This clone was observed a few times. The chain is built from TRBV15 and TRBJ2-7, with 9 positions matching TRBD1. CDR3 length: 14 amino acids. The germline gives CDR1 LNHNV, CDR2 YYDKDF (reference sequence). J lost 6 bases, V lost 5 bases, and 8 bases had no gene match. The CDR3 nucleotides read TGTGCCACCAGCCCCGACAGGGGGTCCCTCGAGCAGTACGTC. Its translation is CATSPDRGSLEQYV.

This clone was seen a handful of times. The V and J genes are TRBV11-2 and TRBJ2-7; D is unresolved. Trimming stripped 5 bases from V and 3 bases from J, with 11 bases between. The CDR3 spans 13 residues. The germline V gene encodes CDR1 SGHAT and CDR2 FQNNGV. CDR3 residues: CASSEEVYYEQYV. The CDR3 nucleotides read TGTGCCAGCAGCGAAGAGGTCTACTACGAGCAGTACGTC.

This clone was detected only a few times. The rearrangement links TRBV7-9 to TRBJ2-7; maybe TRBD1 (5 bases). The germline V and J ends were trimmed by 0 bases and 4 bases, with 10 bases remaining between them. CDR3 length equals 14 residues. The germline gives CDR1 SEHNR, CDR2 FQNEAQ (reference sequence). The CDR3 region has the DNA TGTGCCAGCAGCTTAGCTTCGGACACTTACGAGCAGTACTTC. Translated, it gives CASSLASDTYEQYF.

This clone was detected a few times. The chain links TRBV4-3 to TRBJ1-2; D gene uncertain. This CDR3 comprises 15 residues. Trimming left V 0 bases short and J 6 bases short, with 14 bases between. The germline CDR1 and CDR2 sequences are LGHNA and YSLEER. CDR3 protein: CASSQDRGYRDGYTF. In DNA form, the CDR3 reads TGCGCCAGCAGCCAAGATCGAGGGTACCGGGATGGCTACACCTTC.

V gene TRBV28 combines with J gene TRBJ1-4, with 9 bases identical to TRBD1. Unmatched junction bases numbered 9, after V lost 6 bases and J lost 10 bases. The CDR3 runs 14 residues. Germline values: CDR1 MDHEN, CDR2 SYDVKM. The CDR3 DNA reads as TGTGCCAGCAGAACCGTGGGACAGGGTCGAAAACTGTTTTTT. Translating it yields CASRTVGQGRKLFF.